The source of this T cell receptor (beta chain) is a study of cytomegalovirus exposure and HLA in healthy donors. PCR amplification relied on 60 Vbeta primers (plus 13 Jbeta primers). Sequencing was performed with immunoSEQ multiplex PCR; in TCRdb, only in-frame clones are kept and a portion is missing. The data contain approximately 190,000 clones, roughly 74% of them singletons. Study-level points and caveats: Excluded: some indistinguishable V segments such as TRBV6-2 and TRBV6-3.

Trimming cost V 4 bases and J 3 bases, with 13 bases left between them. CDR1 and CDR2 from the germline V gene are MNHEY and SVGAGI. This CDR3 has 14 amino acids. The sample holds a few counts of this clone. Antigen unknown. V is TRBV6-5 and J is TRBJ2-7; weak D call: TRBD1 (6 bases). The sequence came from a woman between 25 and 40 years old in good health and CMV-seropositive. Specimen: PBMCs. For the CDR3, the DNA is TGTGCCAGCAGTTCCCGGGGACACGGCTACGAGCAGTACTTC. Protein: CASSSRGHGYEQYF.